The 25 T cell receptor beta chains reported below all come from one sample, sequenced in a study of regulatory T cells in long-lasting Graves disease. Specified time point: persistent/refractory GD, antithyroid drugs over 5 years with positive TRAb. Generation of the TCR library employed RNA extracted from PBMCs. Construction of TCR beta libraries relied on iRepertoire HTBI primers and on Arm-PCR targeting CDR3 regions. TCRdb reanalysed the multiplex PCR reads using MiXCR and keeps one entry per CDR3 protein. Of about 290,000 distinct CDR3 sequences listed, around a fifth were seen once; the top ten hold around three fifths. This specimen was peripheral blood mononuclear cells (PBMCs), taken when the disease was refractory, from a patient treated with antithyroid drugs. These receptors came from a female donor with Graves disease.

For the CDR3, the DNA is TGCGCCAGCAGATATGGTGTGTTCGGGGAGCTGTTTTTT. This gives the protein CASRYGVFGELFF. The chain combines TRBV5-1 with TRBJ2-2; D gene ambiguous. From germline, CDR1 is SGHRS and CDR2 YFSETQ. The CDR3 is 13 residues long. The germline V and J ends were trimmed by 5 bases and 7 bases, with 12 bases remaining between them.

This clonotype was recorded many times. This chain uses TRBV28 with TRBJ2-2; D uncertain. Trimming pared 4 bases from V and 1 base from J, leaving 7 bases between. This CDR3 region has 14 residues. Germline V gene data show CDR1 as MDHEN and CDR2 as SYDVKM. The CDR3 region is CASSYGGNTGELFF. In DNA, the CDR3 is TGTGCCAGCAGTTACGGCGGGAACACCGGGGAGCTGTTTTTT.

This clonotype was picked up a small number of times. The chain uses TRBV4-3 and TRBJ1-1, with a possible D match to TRBD1 (6 bases). Between the trimmed V and J ends, which lost 5 bases and 5 bases, there was a span of 12 bases. CDR1 and CDR2 (germline): LGHNA, YSLEER. The CDR3 has 13 residues. CDR3: CASSVQRGTEAFF. As DNA, the CDR3 is TGCGCCAGCAGCGTCCAGAGGGGGACTGAAGCTTTCTTT.

This clonotype was observed many times. The V and J genes are TRBV2 and TRBJ2-6; D may be TRBD1 (5 bases). The CDR3 is 15 residues long. From germline, CDR1 is SNHLY and CDR2 FYNNEI. Trimming pared 6 bases from V and 4 bases from J, leaving 13 bases between. The CDR3 DNA is TGTGCCAGCAGGGCAGGGCAGGTGGGGGCCAACGTCCTGACTTTC. It specifies CASRAGQVGANVLTF.

This clonotype showed up just a few times. The chain combines TRBV20-1 with TRBJ1-5; unclear D gene. The CDR3 totals 12 residues. Trimming shortened V by 5 bases and J by 4 bases, and 9 bases separated the two germline ends. From germline, CDR1 is DFQATT and CDR2 SNEGSKA (reference sequence). CDR3 nucleotides: TGCAGTGCTGGATACGGAAATCAGCCCCAGCATTTT. Translating it yields CSAGYGNQPQHF.

The chain uses TRBV20-1 and TRBJ2-7; 8 bases fit TRBD1. Germline values: CDR1 DFQATT, CDR2 SNEGSKA (reference sequence). Trimming at V came to 0 bases and at J to 2 bases, leaving 6 bases not matched to a gene. This CDR3 contains 15 residues. The CDR3 here is CSARDQDRVPYEQYF. Here the CDR3 DNA reads TGCAGTGCTAGAGATCAGGACAGGGTGCCCTACGAGCAGTACTTC.

This clonotype occurred a few times. V is TRBV10-3 and J is TRBJ1-1; maybe TRBD1 (6 bases). V lost 4 bases to trimming and J lost 1 base, with 10 bases between them. This CDR3 spans 14 amino acids. Germline values: CDR1 ENHRY, CDR2 SYGVKD. The CDR3 loop is CAISGYRENTEAFF. CDR3 DNA sequence: TGTGCCATCAGTGGATACAGGGAGAACACTGAAGCTTTCTTT.

This clonotype was detected many times. The chain joins TRBV3-1 to TRBJ2-7, with 10 bases aligning to TRBD1. The ends lost 4 bases at V and 7 bases at J; junction bases unmatched: 4. This CDR3 comprises 13 residues. The germline V gene has CDR1 LGHDT and CDR2 YNNKEL (reference sequence). The CDR3 is CASSRQGAEEQYF. CDR3 nucleotide sequence: TGTGCCAGCAGCCGACAGGGGGCGGAGGAGCAGTACTTC.

With respect to this clonotype: Being one base from a much bigger clone, this may be a read error. The CDR3 does not close with the conserved phenylalanine or tryptophan, likely indicating a read error. The rearrangement uses TRBV2 and TRBJ2-2; D is undetermined. Germline loops: CDR1 SNHLY, CDR2 FYNNEI. V was shortened by 6 bases and J by 6 bases, with 11 bases between the two germline ends. The CDR3 extends over 13 amino acids. CDR3 protein: CASRDLIAGELFL. The CDR3 DNA follows: TGTGCCAGCAGAGACCTGATTGCCGGGGAGCTGTTTCTT.

A word on this clonotype: A much larger clone lies one base from this, so it may be a read error. The missing conserved phenylalanine or tryptophan at the end of this CDR3 makes a read error likely. The rearrangement links TRBV2 to TRBJ2-5; D is unclear. V shed 8 bases and J shed 2 bases, with 12 bases lying between them. This CDR3 is built from 13 residues. Germline V lookup: CDR1 SNHLY, CDR2 FYNNEI. This chain's CDR3 is CASSNSFQETQYL. The CDR3 nucleotides read TGTGCCAGCTCCAACTCGTTTCAAGAGACCCAGTACCTC.

Remarks on this clonotype: One end of the junction is discordant with germline, which a read error may explain. The rearrangement joins TRBV18 to TRBJ1-1; D not certain. Looked up from germline, CDR1 is KGHSH and CDR2 is LQKENI. This CDR3 contains 14 residues. Here the CDR3 reads CASSGPEMNTEAFF. As DNA, the CDR3 is TGTGCCAGCTCCGGCCCTGAGATGAACACTGAGGCTTTCTTT.

A word on this clonotype: This may come from a read error, since a much larger clone is one base off. V usage is TRBV7-2 and J usage is TRBJ1-2, with a weak D call TRBD1 (5 bases). The CDR3 sequence is 16 residues long. CDR1 is SGHTA and CDR2 is FQGNSA in the germline V gene. CDR3 DNA: TGTGCCAACAGCTTAGTCTCGGGCTTCCAGGGCTATGGCTACACCTTC. Its protein is CANSLVSGFQGYGYTF.

This clonotype appeared a few times. The CDR3 spells CASSQEGKATTGELFF. The CDR3 DNA is TGTGCCAGCAGCCAAGAAGGAAAGGCTACGACCGGGGAGCTGTTTTTT. The rearrangement joins TRBV3-1 to TRBJ2-2; no reliable D call. With 0 bases removed from V and 5 bases from J, the gap between germline ends came to 13 bases. This CDR3 comprises 16 residues. From germline, CDR1 is LGHDT and CDR2 YNNKEL (reference sequence).

The sample holds a few counts of this clonotype. CDR3 sequence: CASRREGIIGNEQFF. In DNA form, the CDR3 reads TGTGCCAGCAGGCGAGAGGGAATCATCGGGAATGAGCAGTTCTTC. The chain uses TRBV6-1 and TRBJ2-1, with a possible D match to TRBD2 (5 bases). The germline V gene has CDR1 MNHNS and CDR2 SASEGT. This CDR3 contains 15 residues. The V and J ends lost 6 bases and 7 bases respectively, with 19 bases between them.

This clonotype has only a few counts. One end of the junction varies from germline; a read error may be responsible. The gene calls are TRBV7-2 and TRBJ1-6, with D unresolved. The CDR3 length is 15 residues. Germline V gives CDR1 SGHTA, CDR2 FQGNSA. CDR3 region: CVSSWAGTYNSPLHF. Here the CDR3 DNA reads TGTGTCAGCAGCTGGGCCGGGACCTATAATTCACCCCTCCACTTT. Full variable domain (remainder filled in from reference TRBV7-2 and TRBJ1-6): GAGVSQSPSNKVTEKGKDVELRCDPISGHTALYWYRQSLGQGLEFLIYFQGNSAPDKSGLPSDRFSAERTGGSVSTLTIQRTQQEDSAVYLCVSSWAGTYNSPLHFGNGTRLTVT.

This clonotype was counted ten times or more. The rearrangement links TRBV30 to TRBJ1-2, with D hard to call. V lost 5 bases to trimming and J lost 8 bases, with 12 bases between them. In germline, CDR1 is GTSNPN, CDR2 SVGIG (reference sequence). The CDR3 length is 11 residues. In nucleotides, the CDR3 is TGTGCCTGGGGTACTTACGACGGCTACACCTTC. The encoded protein is CAWGTYDGYTF.

This clonotype was seen a handful of times. The chain is built from TRBV12-3 or TRBV12-4 and TRBJ2-5; no definite D call. There are 14 residues in the CDR3. The germline V and J ends were trimmed by 2 bases and 1 base, with 8 bases remaining between them. DNA of the CDR3: TGTGCCAGCAGTTTACAGATCCTCCAAGAGACCCAGTACTTC. Translation gives CASSLQILQETQYF.

This chain links TRBV27 with TRBJ2-1; 15 nucleotides align to TRBD2. Losses at the gene ends were 7 bases for V and 10 bases for J; bases not matched to a gene: 5. The CDR3 has 14 residues. From germline, CDR1 is MNHEY and CDR2 SMNVEV (reference sequence). This CDR3 reads CASKWGLAGGEQFF. Here the CDR3 DNA reads TGTGCCAGCAAGTGGGGACTAGCGGGGGGAGAGCAGTTCTTC.

The chain has TRBV11-2 and TRBJ2-2; D possibly corresponds to TRBD1 (6 bases). This CDR3 is built from 12 residues. Trimming took off 1 base at V and 12 bases at J, with 9 bases between the two ends. Germline values: CDR1 SGHAT, CDR2 FQNNGV. The CDR3 coding sequence is TGTGCCAGCAGCTTAGGGACAGTGCAGCTGTTTTTT. Protein: CASSLGTVQLFF.

This clonotype has a handful of counts. A clone one base away is much larger, so this may be a read error. The V call is TRBV12-3 or TRBV12-4, the J call TRBJ1-1; maybe TRBD1 (6 bases). This CDR3 region has 15 residues. The CDR3 sequence: CACSFTGPVNTEAFF. In DNA form, the CDR3 reads TGTGCCTGCAGTTTTACAGGGCCCGTGAACACTGAAGCTTTCTTT.

Many counts were recorded for this clonotype. This chain links TRBV2 with TRBJ1-5; D is undetermined. Trimming pared 3 bases from V and 6 bases from J, leaving 6 bases between. The CDR3 covers 12 residues. The V gene's germline CDR1 is SNHLY and CDR2 FYNNEI. CDR3: CASSDLPQPQHF. The CDR3 DNA reads TGTGCCAGCAGTGACCTCCCTCAGCCCCAGCATTTT.

This chain connects TRBV9 to TRBJ2-7; TRBD1 agrees at 8 bases. Germline trimming cut 4 bases from V and 5 bases from J; bases unmatched to any gene: 8. Per the germline V gene, CDR1 is SGDLS and CDR2 is YYNGEE. This CDR3 has 14 residues. The CDR3 protein is CASSRGQGKDEQYF. The CDR3 bases are TGTGCCAGCAGCCGCGGACAGGGTAAAGACGAGCAGTACTTC.

To note about this clonotype: The junction shows a germline mismatch at one end, possibly a read error. The chain is built from TRBV2 and TRBJ2-2, with 11 bases that match TRBD2. The germline gives CDR1 SNHLY, CDR2 FYNNEI. The CDR3 covers 16 residues. CDR3 region: CASLNKGLAVTGGLFF. DNA for the CDR3: TGTGCCAGCCTCAATAAGGGACTAGCGGTCACCGGGGGGCTGTTTTTT.

The rearrangement links TRBV4-3 to TRBJ1-4; tentative D call: TRBD1 (5 bases). The CDR3 extends over 17 amino acids. V was cut by 2 bases and J by 0 bases, with 13 bases left in between. The germline CDR1 and CDR2 sequences are LGHNA and YSLEER. This chain's CDR3 is CASSQMGGPATNEKLFF. In nucleotides, the CDR3 is TGCGCCAGCAGCCAAATGGGGGGACCAGCAACTAATGAAAAACTGTTTTTT.

The chain joins TRBV19 to TRBJ2-3; D is unresolved. Per the germline V gene, CDR1 is LNHDA and CDR2 is SQIVND (reference sequence). The CDR3 runs to 15 residues. Trimming cost V 4 bases and J 2 bases, with 13 bases left between them. The CDR3 DNA is TGTGCCAGTAGTAAGGGTGTTTTTGCCACAGATACGCAGTATTTT. The encoded protein is CASSKGVFATDTQYF. Filled out from reference TRBV19 and TRBJ2-3, the complete variable domain reads DGGITQSPKYLFRKEGQNVTLSCEQNLNHDAMYWYRQDPGQGLRLIYYSQIVNDFQKGDIAEGYSVSREKKESFPLTVTSAQKNPTAFYLCASSKGVFATDTQYFGPGTRLTVL.